These 29 T cell receptor beta chains came from one sample sequenced in a study of vaccination and CD4 T cells after COVID-19. Stated treatment: roughly 10-day PBMC culture with coronavirus spike peptide pools or control peptides (ViraFEST assay). Their cognate antigens are unknown. Sequencing of cultured CD4+ T cell DNA used the Oncomine TCR Beta short-read assay. Via MiXCR, TCRdb re-called the PCR reads, giving one row per CDR3 protein. Here the sample spans 15,000 to 20,000 distinct CDR3 sequences, 50% to 75% being singletons. Sequenced sample: CD4+ T cells from blood, cultured in vitro. These receptors all come from a human donor who had recovered from COVID-19.

CDR3 residues: CATSDSLENNEQFF. CDR3 nucleotides: TGTGCCACCAGTGATTCACTAGAAAACAATGAGCAGTTCTTC. J is TRBJ2-1 and V is TRBV24-1; TRBD2 might be the D (5 bases). The CDR3 consists of 14 residues. The V gene lost 2 bases and the J gene lost 5 bases, with 9 bases spanning the gap. The germline gives CDR1 KGHDR, CDR2 SFDVKD.

With regard to this clonotype: One end of the junction is discordant with germline, which a read error may explain. J is TRBJ2-7 and V is TRBV4-1; 7 nucleotides agree with TRBD1. Germline CDR1 MGHRA, CDR2 YSYEKL. The CDR3 contains 16 residues. This chain's CDR3 is CASSQLRTGYTGYLDF. CDR3 nucleotide sequence: TGCGCCAGCAGCCAGCTGCGGACAGGTTATACCGGCTACCTCGACTTC.

V gene TRBV6-1 combines with J gene TRBJ2-7; D remains unclear. The CDR3 covers 12 residues. Germline V gene data show CDR1 as MNHNS and CDR2 as SASEGT. Trimming left V 5 bases short and J 3 bases short, with 8 bases between. CDR3 amino acids: CASSKSGYEQYF. The DNA for the CDR3 is TGTGCCAGCAGTAAGTCAGGCTACGAGCAGTACTTC.

The genes are TRBV5-4 and TRBJ2-2; D ambiguous. V dropped 0 bases and J dropped 7 bases, with 10 bases sitting between them. This CDR3 is 14 amino acids long. Germline values: CDR1 SGHNT, CDR2 YYREEE (reference sequence). The CDR3 sequence: CASSLDSTFGELFF. CDR3 bases: TGTGCCAGCAGCTTGGATTCCACCTTCGGGGAGCTGTTTTTT.

This chain links TRBV11-3 with TRBJ1-1; D unclear. Germline values: CDR1 SGHNT, CDR2 YENEEA. This CDR3 has 12 residues. The ends were cut back, 2 bases at V and 1 base at J, with 2 bases in the middle. The CDR3 sequence is CASSLKNTEAFF. Here the CDR3 DNA reads TGTGCCAGCAGCTTAAAGAACACTGAAGCTTTCTTT.

The chain links TRBV20-1 to TRBJ2-5; D may be TRBD2 (5 bases). The CDR3 sequence is 12 residues long. V was clipped by 6 bases and J by 2 bases, with 10 bases between them. Germline CDR1 DFQATT, CDR2 SNEGSKA (reference sequence). The CDR3 is CSASRTQETQYF. The CDR3 DNA is TGCAGTGCCAGCAGGACTCAAGAGACCCAGTACTTC.

The CDR3 sequence is CAIGRAPQETQYF. The DNA of the CDR3 is TGTGCCATCGGGCGTGCTCCCCAAGAGACCCAGTACTTC. The V gene is TRBV7-2, the J gene TRBJ2-5; unclear D gene. This CDR3 region has 13 residues. The germline V and J ends were trimmed by 10 bases and 1 base, with 13 bases remaining between them. In germline, CDR1 is SGHTA, CDR2 FQGNSA.

This clonotype was seen more than once but under ten times. The gene calls are TRBV5-1 and TRBJ2-5; 11 bases are a match to TRBD2. CDR3 size: 15 residues. Germline V lookup: CDR1 SGHRS, CDR2 YFSETQ. J was trimmed by 2 bases and V by 0 bases; bases with no gene match: 0. The CDR3 coding sequence is TGCGCCAGCAGCTTGGGACTAGCGGGGCAAGAGACCCAGTACTTC. This translates into CASSLGLAGQETQYF.

Written as DNA, the CDR3 is TGTGCCACCAGCCTGGCGGCCCACACCGGGGAGCTGTTTTTT. Its protein is CATSLAAHTGELFF. The chain combines TRBV15 with TRBJ2-2, with no clear D. Germline CDR1 is LNHNV and CDR2 is YYDKDF (reference sequence). The CDR3 spans 14 residues. The ends were cut back, 5 bases at V and 3 bases at J, with 10 bases in the middle.

The gene calls are TRBV10-3 and TRBJ2-7; TRBD2 agrees at 7 bases. CDR1 is ENHRY, CDR2 SYGVKD, per germline. This CDR3 is 17 amino acids long. V shed 6 bases, J shed 4 bases, and the junction held 18 bases outside the gene matches. The CDR3 reads CAIRWLAWGLLNYEQYF. CDR3 DNA: TGTGCCATCAGGTGGCTGGCGTGGGGACTACTCAATTACGAGCAGTACTTC.

V and J are TRBV5-1 and TRBJ2-5; no definite D call. Germline V gene lookup returns CDR1 SGHRS and CDR2 YFSETQ. This CDR3 has 12 residues. The ends were cut back, 0 bases at V and 10 bases at J, with 10 bases in the middle. CDR3: CASSLDPWDQYF. The CDR3 bases are TGCGCCAGCAGCTTGGATCCCTGGGACCAGTACTTC.

This chain joins TRBV27 and TRBJ2-7; 8 bases match TRBD2. This CDR3 is built from 14 residues. Per germline, CDR1 MNHEY and CDR2 SMNVEV (reference sequence). V shed 6 bases, J shed 4 bases, and the junction held 8 bases outside the gene matches. For the CDR3, the DNA is TGTGCCAGCAGAGCCAGCGGGAGAAGTTACGAGCAGTACTTC. Translated, it gives CASRASGRSYEQYF.

The V call is TRBV10-3, the J call TRBJ1-2, with 12 bases that match TRBD1. V was pared by 5 bases and J by 4 bases, with 20 bases of the junction left unmatched. Germline CDR1 ENHRY, CDR2 SYGVKD. This CDR3 is 20 amino acids long. The CDR3 DNA reads as TGTGCCATCAGTCGTTTCCCCCGCCGGGACAGGGGGCAGGGAGGCTATGGCTACACCTTC. It encodes CAISRFPRRDRGQGGYGYTF.

This clonotype was observed a single time. The V call is TRBV4-2, the J call TRBJ1-5; a weak D match, TRBD1 (5 bases). The CDR3 consists of 16 residues. V shed 0 bases and J shed 3 bases, with 12 bases lying between them. CDR1 LGHNA and CDR2 YNFKEQ come from the germline V gene. Here the CDR3 DNA reads TGTGCCAGCAGCCAAGATGGGAGGGGTCACAATCAGCCCCAGCATTTT. This translates into CASSQDGRGHNQPQHF.

The J gene is TRBJ2-5, the V gene TRBV20-1; D gene unclear. The CDR3 runs 11 residues. V shed 5 bases and J shed 5 bases, with 9 bases lying between them. Germline V lookup: CDR1 DFQATT, CDR2 SNEGSKA (reference sequence). Written as DNA, the CDR3 is TGCAGTGCTCCTCGGTGGGAGACCCAGTACTTC. It codes for CSAPRWETQYF.

This clonotype was counted a few times. V usage is TRBV6-5 and J usage is TRBJ2-5; D is unresolved. The CDR3 is 14 residues long. The germline gives CDR1 MNHEY, CDR2 SVGAGI. Trimming removed 0 bases at V and 7 bases at J, with 12 bases between. The CDR3 DNA sequence: TGTGCCAGCAGTTACTCACCTAACCTCCTGACCCAGTACTTC. Its translation is CASSYSPNLLTQYF.

The rearrangement joins TRBV4-3 to TRBJ2-2; no reliable D call. The germline CDR1 and CDR2 sequences are LGHNA and YSLEER. CDR3 length equals 17 residues. The V end was cut by 2 bases, the J end by 0 bases, with 13 bases between. The CDR3 nucleotides read TGCGCCAGCAGCCAATACGCGGACGTTACGAACACCGGGGAGCTGTTTTTT. Amino acid sequence: CASSQYADVTNTGELFF.

The chain joins TRBV11-1 to TRBJ2-2, with TRBD2 matching 12 bases. After removal of 8 bases from V and 6 bases from J, the junction contained 4 bases not matched to a gene. This CDR3 spans 14 amino acids. Germline V gene data show CDR1 as SGHAT and CDR2 as FQDESV (reference sequence). CDR3 in amino acids: CASGTSGGPGELFF. For the CDR3, the DNA is TGTGCCAGCGGCACTAGCGGGGGGCCCGGGGAGCTGTTTTTT.

Only a few counts were recorded for this clonotype. V and J are TRBV11-3 and TRBJ2-5, with 7 nucleotides matching TRBD2. Germline CDR1 and CDR2: SGHNT and YENEEA. The CDR3 is 14 residues long. V lost 5 bases and J lost 5; bases outside the gene matches: 8. In DNA, the CDR3 is TGTGCCAGCAGCCCCCTTCGGCGGGGGGAGACCCAGTACTTC. This sequence encodes CASSPLRRGETQYF.

V is TRBV6-1 and J is TRBJ2-1, with 10 bases fitting TRBD2. The trim removed 2 bases at V and 7 bases at J, leaving 8 bases unmatched. Germline-derived CDR1 and CDR2 are MNHNS and SASEGT. The CDR3 loop spans 16 amino acids. The CDR3 nucleotides are TGTGCCAGCAGTGAAATGAGCGGGGGGGCCTTAAATGAGCAGTTCTTC. Amino acid sequence: CASSEMSGGALNEQFF.

This rearrangement joins TRBV2 to TRBJ2-1, with TRBD2 as a possible D gene (5 bases). The CDR3 totals 14 residues. Trimming left V 7 bases short and J 2 bases short, with 12 bases between. Germline CDR1 and CDR2: SNHLY and FYNNEI. The CDR3 loop is CASKERSPYNEQFF. The CDR3 coding sequence is TGTGCCAGCAAGGAGCGGTCCCCCTACAATGAGCAGTTCTTC. Full variable domain (remainder filled in from reference TRBV2 and TRBJ2-1): EPEVTQTPSHQVTQMGQEVILRCVPISNHLYFYWYRQILGQKVEFLVSFYNNEISEKSEIFDDQFSVERPDGSNFTLKIRSTKLEDSAMYFCASKERSPYNEQFFGPGTRLTVL.

The DNA for the CDR3 is TGTGCCAGTAGTCCCAGACAGGGGGCCCAAGAGACCCAGTACTTC. This translates into CASSPRQGAQETQYF. The V call is TRBV19, the J call TRBJ2-5; TRBD1 matches 10 bases. Germline values: CDR1 LNHDA, CDR2 SQIVND (reference sequence). V gave up 5 bases and J gave up 1 base; unmatched junction bases: 4. The CDR3 is 15 residues long.

The CDR3 nucleotides read TGTGCCAGCAGGGGCGACAGACCTAGACGGGATACGCAGTATTTT. Translating it yields CASRGDRPRRDTQYF. The V gene is TRBV27, the J gene TRBJ2-3, with D possibly being TRBD1 (5 bases). This CDR3 is built from 15 residues. Germline V gene sequence: CDR1 MNHEY, CDR2 SMNVEV (reference sequence). Between the trimmed V and J ends, which lost 6 bases and 6 bases, there was a span of 19 bases.

The chain has TRBV7-2 and TRBJ2-3; 8 nucleotides align to TRBD1. CDR1 SGHTA and CDR2 FQGNSA come from the germline V gene. With V trimmed by 5 bases and J by 2 bases, 12 bases remained unmatched. CDR3 length: 17 amino acids. The CDR3 is CASSKSRQGFYTDTQYF. The CDR3 nucleotides read TGTGCCAGCAGCAAGAGCCGACAGGGGTTTTACACAGATACGCAGTATTTT.

The chain has TRBV6-1 and TRBJ1-5; D is perhaps TRBD1 (5 bases). Germline V gene data show CDR1 as MNHNS and CDR2 as SASEGT. CDR3 length: 18 residues. Deletions cut 4 bases from V and 5 bases from J, with 24 bases between. CDR3 in amino acids: CASSGPRLAGFRHQPQHF. Here the CDR3 DNA reads TGTGCCAGCAGTGGCCCGAGGTTAGCAGGGTTTAGACATCAGCCCCAGCATTTT.

V is TRBV20-1 and J is TRBJ1-1; 7 nucleotides match TRBD1. The CDR3 runs 14 residues. Per the germline V gene, CDR1 is DFQATT and CDR2 is SNEGSKA (reference sequence). V was clipped by 3 bases and J by 5 bases; unmatched bases: 9. In DNA form, the CDR3 reads TGCAGTGCTAGCCCCTCCGGGACAGCTACTGAAGCTTTCTTT. Its translation: CSASPSGTATEAFF.

This clonotype showed up just a few times. The V call is TRBV20-1, the J call TRBJ1-2; TRBD1 matches at 7 bases. Germline CDR1 is DFQATT and CDR2 is SNEGSKA (reference sequence). Trimming removed 4 bases from V and 0 bases from J; junction bases left unmatched: 8. The CDR3 totals 15 residues. As DNA, the CDR3 is TGCAGTGCTAAAATCCAGGGGGGGACTAACTATGGCTACACCTTC. The encoded protein is CSAKIQGGTNYGYTF.

This clonotype was seen a single time. The chain employs TRBV21-1 and TRBJ2-5; the table's D call, TRBD1, has no DNA check behind it. TRBV21-1 is a documented pseudogene. The CDR3 sequence is 13 residues long. The CDR3 spells CASSRDSVTTQYF. CDR3 DNA: TGTGCCAGCAGCCGGGACAGCGTGACTACCCAGTACTTC.

The chain joins TRBV19 to TRBJ1-6; 8 bases map to TRBD1. After removal of 5 bases from V and 8 bases from J, the junction contained 2 bases not matched to a gene. There are 13 residues in the CDR3. The germline V gene has CDR1 LNHDA and CDR2 SQIVND (reference sequence). The CDR3, as DNA: TGTGCCAGTAGTTACAGGGGGGATTCACCCCTCCACTTT. Translation: CASSYRGDSPLHF.